This TCR beta chain was sequenced during a study of CD8 T cells in Susac syndrome. Germline V CDR1 and CDR2: KGHSH, LQKENI. Trimming removed 3 bases at V and 6 bases at J, with 6 bases between. CDR3 length equals 12 residues. CD8+ and CD4+ T cells taken from blood had their TCR beta sequenced. The multiple sclerosis controls were treatment-naive patients affected by stable or active relapsing-remitting disease. TEMRA cells underwent FACS enrichment and CD8+ and CD4+ T cells underwent negative isolation. Reverse transcription used roughly 0.45 to 1 ug RNA and random hexamers. Multiplex PCR with immunoSEQ amplified the TCR beta CDR3 across 54 Vbeta and 13 Jbeta. MiXCR, applied by TCRdb to the immunoSEQ multiplex PCR reads, yields one record per CDR3 protein. The repertoire consists of around 130,000 distinct CDR3 sequences, with around 91% occurring once and the leading ten covering approximately 0.24%.

Source material: CD8+ T cells from PBMCs. V and J are TRBV18 and TRBJ2-1; no firm D call. This TCR derives from a human donor with multiple sclerosis. Written as DNA, the CDR3 is TGTGCCAGCTCACCGGAGTTCAATGAGCAGTTCTTC. Translation gives CASSPEFNEQFF.